One T cell receptor (beta chain) is described in this entry. Its recognized antigen is unknown. No base-level quality is on record; no much larger clone is a single base apart. The entry originates in a study of T cells in Graves' hyperthyroidism and ophthalmopathy (dated by TCRdb to between 2018 and 2021). Looking at the study overall: Peripheral blood was collected at initial diagnosis, before any treatment. To identify TCR V-J signatures that set the groups apart, the researchers used a discovery cohort of about a hundred patients, made up of about 44 with Graves' ophthalmopathy and 57 with stable Graves' hyperthyroidism. Prospective prediction of ophthalmopathy was tested in an independent validation cohort consisting of 18 to 20 hyperthyroidism patients and 17 patients who later progressed to ophthalmopathy. For training and testing, the approximately 92 patients in the discovery cohort were randomly divided in a 7:3 ratio. In addition, the study compared T-cell repertoires in thyroid tissue and in blood from several Graves' hyperthyroidism patients. After sampling, hyperthyroidism patients received methimazole starting at 30 mg daily, and ophthalmopathy patients received high-dose intravenous methylprednisolone. TCR Vbeta CDR3 sequencing of 135 peripheral blood samples (over 40 ophthalmopathy, under 80 hyperthyroidism and around 17 progressor patients) is reported in the paper.

Amplification of TCR beta CDR3 regions was carried out from RNA transcripts. For the first round of RT-PCR on the TCR CDR3, the HTBI primer set was used together with the Qiagen OneStep RT-PCR kit. Libraries were constructed in a second round of multiplex PCR, after which size selection and purification were performed. Paired-end sequencing of the libraries was performed with 100 bp reads on an Illumina HiSeq2000. The published analysis was carried out like this. SOAPnuke was used to process the raw data, throwing out any read that contained adapters or uncalled bases, had a mean Phred below 15, or lacked an exact constant-primer or identifier match. High-quality paired reads were merged with COPE v1.2.5, and unique nucleotide sequences were defined as clonotypes. MiTCR v1.1 was used to align clonotypes to the IMGT TRBV, TRBD and TRBJ reference segments. The analysis included only V-J combinations with a frequency above 0.0001, which together covered about 99% of the repertoires. The TCS score was defined as the ratio of F50 (clonal expansion) to E x V (chaos), calculated using BLOSUM62-based TCRdist between CDR3 peptides within each V-J. Welch's t-statistics and random forest reduced some 510 V-J features to 13, which were used in a naive Bayes classifier (R e1071). TCRdb reran the public reads through fastp at Q25 and MiXCR, keeping productive beta chains. Rows with a matching CDR3 protein are joined into one entry that keeps the most common DNA and genes. The V and J calls and clone size come from TCRdb's table, not from the authors' own analysis. Counted in this sample were approximately 430,000 distinct CDR3 sequences; 14% to 15% of them appeared once. The top ten constitute around 13% of the sample.

V is clipped by 8 bases and J by 0 bases, and the sequence between their germline boundaries is 9 bases long. Looking up the germline V gene (reference sequence) yields CDR1 GTSNPN and CDR2 SVGIG. The CDR3 spans 12 residues, from the cysteine through the phenylalanine. The only DNA kept is the CDR3, 36 bases in frame from the first base. What the research found in general, with its limitations: Ophthalmopathy was separated from stable hyperthyroidism by a 13 V-J signature model, with about 88% sensitivity and about 84% specificity obtained in cross-validation and 80%/75% obtained in testing. In validation, the model predicted progression to ophthalmopathy a median of approximately 6.6 months before onset, with around 70% sensitivity and 72.22% specificity. Sample size was not statistically predetermined, and blinding of investigators to group allocation was not performed. Most expanded thyroid clonotypes (frequency above 0.001) were also detected in blood, a finding suggesting that blood repertoires may reflect thyroid immune responses.

In the ophthalmopathy patients, disease was moderately to severely active, with a Clinical Activity Score of 3 or more, a NOSPECS grade of 4 or more, and a duration of less than 3 months. Any patient with an uncontrolled infection, another autoimmune disease, pregnancy or lactation was excluded. Diagnoses were established on the basis of clinical symptoms, serum thyroxine and TRAb, thyroid ultrasound, and orbital computed tomography. Ficoll-Paque density gradient centrifugation was used to isolate PBMCs from under 11 ml of fresh peripheral blood. Total RNA was extracted using Trizol reagent, and RNA quality was assessed on an Agilent 2100 Bioanalyzer.

The receptor chain draws on TRBV30 and TRBJ2-3; the D segment cannot be called with confidence. The specimen sequenced was blood. The clonotype originates from a man aged 18 to 29 with Graves' ophthalmopathy. The CDR3 in this case is CAGRRSTDTQYF. The base sequence is TGTGCCGGCAGACGGAGCACAGATACGCAGTATTTT.